The clone carrying this T cell receptor (beta chain) showed up many times. Its antigen remains unidentified. The sample comes from a study of response to subunit inactivated influenza vaccine. Study findings and constraints: The authors put forward the suggestion that each seasonal influenza vaccination may bring in only a limited number of new T cells.

Each CDR3 protein is one row after TCRdb ran MiXCR on the RT-PCR reads. Here the sample spans 600,000 to 850,000 distinct CDR3 sequences, 12% to 15% being singletons. Trimming left V 5 bases short and J 0 bases short, with 13 bases between. Germline-derived CDR1 and CDR2 are LGHNA and YNFKEQ. The CDR3 has 15 residues. The chain employs TRBV4-2 and TRBJ1-1; tentative D call: TRBD1 (6 bases). The receptor comes from a man aged 50 to 59 who received an inactivated influenza vaccine. The sample was PBMCs from blood, taken about 14 days before vaccination. CDR3 bases: TGTGCCAGCAGCAGGGAGGGGGGTATGAACACTGAAGCTTTCTTT. Residues: CASSREGGMNTEAFF.